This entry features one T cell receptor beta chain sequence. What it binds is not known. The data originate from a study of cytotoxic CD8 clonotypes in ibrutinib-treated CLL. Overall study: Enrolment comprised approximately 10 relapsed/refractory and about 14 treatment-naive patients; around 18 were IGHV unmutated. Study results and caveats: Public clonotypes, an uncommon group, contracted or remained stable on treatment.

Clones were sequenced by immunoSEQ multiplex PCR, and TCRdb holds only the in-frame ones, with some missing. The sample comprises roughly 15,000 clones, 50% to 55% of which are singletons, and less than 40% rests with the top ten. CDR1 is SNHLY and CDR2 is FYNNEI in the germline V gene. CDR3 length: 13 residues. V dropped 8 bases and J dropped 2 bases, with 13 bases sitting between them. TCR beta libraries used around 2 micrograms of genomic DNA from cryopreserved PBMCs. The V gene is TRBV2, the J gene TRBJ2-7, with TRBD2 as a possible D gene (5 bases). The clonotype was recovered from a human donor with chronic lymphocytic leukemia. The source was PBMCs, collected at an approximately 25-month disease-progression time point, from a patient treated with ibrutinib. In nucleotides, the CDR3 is TGTGCCAGCGGGCGTGGACTGCCCTACGAGCAGTACTTC. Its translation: CASGRGLPYEQYF.